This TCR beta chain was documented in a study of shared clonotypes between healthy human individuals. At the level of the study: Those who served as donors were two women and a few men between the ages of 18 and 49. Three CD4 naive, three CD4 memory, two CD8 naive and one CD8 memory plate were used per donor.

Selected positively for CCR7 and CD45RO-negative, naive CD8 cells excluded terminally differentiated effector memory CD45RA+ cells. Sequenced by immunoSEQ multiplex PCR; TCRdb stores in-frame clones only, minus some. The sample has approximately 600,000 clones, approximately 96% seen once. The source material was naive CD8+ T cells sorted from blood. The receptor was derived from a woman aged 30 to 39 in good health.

The CDR3 is CASSNRGDWTEAFF. The CDR3 bases are TGTGCCAGCAGTAATCGGGGGGATTGGACTGAAGCTTTCTTT. The chain recombines TRBV6-5 with TRBJ1-1, with D possibly being TRBD1 (5 bases). The germline V gene has CDR1 MNHEY and CDR2 SVGAGI. V lost 5 bases, J lost 5 bases, and 15 bases lay in between. The CDR3 length is 14 residues.